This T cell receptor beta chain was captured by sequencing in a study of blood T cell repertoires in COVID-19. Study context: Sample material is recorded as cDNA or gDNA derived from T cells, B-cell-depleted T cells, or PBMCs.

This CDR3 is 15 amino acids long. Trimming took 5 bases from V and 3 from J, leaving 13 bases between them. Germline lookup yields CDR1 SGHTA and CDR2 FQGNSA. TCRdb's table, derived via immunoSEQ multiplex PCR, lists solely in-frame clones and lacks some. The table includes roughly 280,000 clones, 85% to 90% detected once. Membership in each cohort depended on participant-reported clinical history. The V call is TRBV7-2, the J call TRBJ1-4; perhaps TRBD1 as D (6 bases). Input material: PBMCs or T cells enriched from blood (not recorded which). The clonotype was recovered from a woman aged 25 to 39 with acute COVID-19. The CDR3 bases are TGTGCCAGCAGCCCAAGGGCAGGGGCTAATGAAAAACTGTTTTTT. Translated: CASSPRAGANEKLFF. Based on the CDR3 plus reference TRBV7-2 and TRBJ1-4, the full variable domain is GAGVSQSPSNKVTEKGKDVELRCDPISGHTALYWYRQSLGQGLEFLIYFQGNSAPDKSGLPSDRFSAERTGGSVSTLTIQRTQQEDSAVYLCASSPRAGANEKLFFGSGTQLSVL.